Below are 26 T cell receptor beta chains sequenced from a single sample in a study of tumor-infiltrating lymphocytes in oesophageal squamous cell carcinoma. From the PCR reads, TCRdb called clonotypes with MiXCR, one entry per CDR3 protein. Among about 3,800 distinct CDR3 sequences, roughly 19% were seen once, and the ten largest hold around 50%. Sequenced: normal esophageal tissue next to the tumor. The receptors were sampled from a male donor with esophageal squamous cell carcinoma.

This clonotype is classed as large. The chain employs TRBV27 and TRBJ2-1; D not certain. Germline loops: CDR1 MNHEY, CDR2 SMNVEV (reference sequence). CDR3 length: 11 residues. V was trimmed by 8 bases and J by 12 bases, leaving 14 bases between them. The chain's CDR3 is CASGRISRQFF. CDR3 DNA sequence: TGTGCCAGCGGAAGAATATCAAGGCAGTTCTTC.

This clonotype was found many times. V usage is TRBV20-1 and J usage is TRBJ2-3; TRBD2 matches 10 bases. CDR1 is DFQATT and CDR2 is SNEGSKA in the germline V gene (reference sequence). The CDR3 covers 16 residues. V lost 3 bases, J lost 2 bases, and 8 bases stayed unmatched. CDR3 DNA: TGCAGTGCTAGCGCTATAGCGGGGGGCCCCACAGATACGCAGTATTTT. Encoded protein: CSASAIAGGPTDTQYF.

In its sample, this clonotype was seen many times. The chain recombines TRBV9 with TRBJ1-2; D is perhaps TRBD1 (6 bases). CDR3 size: 15 residues. The germline V gene has CDR1 SGDLS and CDR2 YYNGEE. Trimming took off 0 bases at V and 3 bases at J, with 12 bases between the two ends. The CDR3 region is CASSVDLGGHYGYTF. Here the CDR3 DNA reads TGTGCCAGCAGCGTAGACCTGGGGGGGCACTATGGCTACACCTTC.

Note on this clonotype: A much larger clonotype is one base distant, so this may be a read error. The chain combines TRBV5-3 with TRBJ2-5; the D is unclear. TRBV5-3 is assigned to the ORF class and has an uncertain function. The CDR3 extends over 13 amino acids. The CDR3 loop reads CASSFRNGNEQYF. CDR3 nucleotides: TGTGCCAGCAGCTTTCGAAACGGCAATGAGCAGTACTTC.

This clonotype ranks as medium-sized. V and J are TRBV7-3 and TRBJ2-7, with 7 bases identical to TRBD1. The CDR3 has 14 amino acids. V shed 5 bases and J 5 bases; nucleotides not matched to a gene: 9. CDR1 and CDR2 (germline): SGHTA, FQGTGA. The CDR3 region is CASSPRGQVDEQYF. The CDR3 DNA is TGTGCCAGCAGCCCACGAGGACAGGTTGACGAGCAGTACTTC.

This clonotype was seen a handful of times. The chain uses TRBV5-1 and TRBJ1-5; no definite D call. In germline, CDR1 is SGHRS, CDR2 YFSETQ. Trimming took 4 bases from V and 7 from J, leaving 18 bases between them. This CDR3 spans 15 amino acids. Here the CDR3 reads CASSQPPRGLQPQHF. CDR3 DNA: TGCGCCAGCAGCCAGCCTCCTAGAGGACTGCAGCCCCAGCATTTT.

This clonotype was observed at least ten times. The CDR3 nucleotides are TGCGCCAGCAGCTTGTCAGGGGCGAACACCGGGGAGCTGTTTTTT. Translation gives CASSLSGANTGELFF. The chain employs TRBV5-1 and TRBJ2-2; D perhaps matches TRBD1 (6 bases). This CDR3 is built from 15 residues. Per the germline V gene, CDR1 is SGHRS and CDR2 is YFSETQ. V was trimmed by 1 base and J by 0 bases, leaving 7 bases between them.

This clonotype was observed at least ten times. The genes are TRBV6-1 and TRBJ2-2; 8 bases fit TRBD2. Germline CDR1 is MNHNS and CDR2 is SASEGT. The V and J ends lost 5 bases and 4 bases, in that order; junction bases with no gene match: 3. The CDR3 totals 14 residues. CDR3 in amino acids: CASSPGGSTGELFF. The DNA for the CDR3 is TGTGCCAGCAGTCCGGGAGGGAGCACCGGGGAGCTGTTTTTT.

The J gene is TRBJ1-2, the V gene TRBV5-1; 8 nucleotides line up with TRBD1. The CDR3 is 12 amino acids. The J segment lost 6 bases and the V segment lost 3 bases, leaving 1 base of the junction unmatched. The germline gives CDR1 SGHRS, CDR2 YFSETQ. CDR3 DNA sequence: TGCGCCAGCAGCTCAGGGGGCCATGGCTACACCTTC. Protein product: CASSSGGHGYTF.

This clonotype occurred a few times. This chain joins TRBV19 and TRBJ2-1; D tentatively reads TRBD1 or TRBD2 (6 bases each). CDR1 LNHDA and CDR2 SQIVND come from the germline V gene (reference sequence). This CDR3 contains 14 residues. With 2 bases removed from V and 10 bases from J, the gap between germline ends came to 15 bases. The CDR3: CASSIPLAGGEQFF. In DNA form, the CDR3 reads TGTGCCAGTAGTATACCTCTCGCCGGGGGCGAGCAGTTCTTC.

About this clonotype: No conserved phenylalanine or tryptophan is present at the end of the CDR3, so a read error is the likely explanation. The DNA is omitted, as the CDR3 cannot be located on it reliably, and the CDR3 follows TCRdb's listing. J is TRBJ2-2 and V is TRBV11-1; the table calls TRBD1, which could not be checked here. A total of 9 residues make up the CDR3, ends included. Per the germline V gene, CDR1 is SGHAT and CDR2 is FQDESV (reference sequence). The CDR3 sequence is CASSLGQGE.

This clonotype qualifies as medium-sized. The chain links TRBV19 to TRBJ2-1; 10 bases map to TRBD1. Germline trimming cut 7 bases from V and 5 bases from J; bases unmatched to any gene: 8. The CDR3 is 15 residues long. Germline V gene lookup returns CDR1 LNHDA and CDR2 SQIVND (reference sequence). The CDR3 DNA sequence: TGTGCCAGTACTTCCGGGACAGGGGAAAACAATGAGCAGTTCTTC. This sequence encodes CASTSGTGENNEQFF.

There are many counts of this clonotype. The V and J genes are TRBV6-1 and TRBJ1-1, with TRBD1 matching over 8 bases. The germline V gene has CDR1 MNHNS and CDR2 SASEGT. V was clipped by 5 bases and J by 4 bases; unmatched bases: 3. The CDR3 is 13 amino acids. In nucleotides, the CDR3 is TGTGCCAGCAGTCCCAGGGGGCTCACTGAAGCTTTCTTT. This codes for CASSPRGLTEAFF.

This clonotype was seen repeatedly, ten times or more. The chain is built from TRBV5-6 and TRBJ2-1, with D possibly matching TRBD2 (5 bases). V was trimmed by 0 bases and J by 5 bases, leaving 18 bases between them. CDR3 length: 17 residues. Germline V gene data show CDR1 as SGHDT and CDR2 as YYEEEE. The CDR3 bases are TGTGCCAGCAGCTTGGGGGAGCTACGAAGAGGAAACAATGAGCAGTTCTTC. Amino acid sequence: CASSLGELRRGNNEQFF.

This clonotype has just a few counts. CDR3 amino acids: CASSLGLGGNQPQHF. The CDR3 region has the DNA TGTGCCAGCAGTTTAGGGTTGGGAGGAAATCAGCCCCAGCATTTT. The gene calls are TRBV12-3 or TRBV12-4 and TRBJ1-5, with D uncertain. The CDR3 extends over 15 amino acids. V lost 1 base and J 4 bases, leaving 11 bases between the germline ends.

This clonotype is judged medium-sized (0.01 to 0.1%). This chain joins TRBV5-5 and TRBJ2-2, with 7 bases that match TRBD1. There are 17 residues in the CDR3. Germline V CDR1 and CDR2: SGHKS, YYEKEE (reference sequence). The trim removed 2 bases at V and 2 bases at J, leaving 9 bases unmatched. The CDR3 loop is CASSFARTGLNTGELFF. CDR3 bases: TGTGCCAGCAGCTTCGCACGGACAGGATTAAACACCGGGGAGCTGTTTTTT.

In the case of this clonotype: A read error may explain this, as a much larger clone is one base away. This chain joins TRBV14 and TRBJ1-1; no definite D call. From germline, CDR1 is SGHDN and CDR2 FVKESK. CDR3 length: 16 amino acids. V shed 5 bases and J shed 3 bases, with 19 bases lying between them. The CDR3 spells CASSSLRTVMDTEAFF. CDR3 bases: TGTGCCAGCAGCTCCCTCCGGACCGTCATGGACACTGAAGCTTTCTTT.

On this clonotype itself: It may be a read error: a sequence one base away is much more abundant. This CDR3 fails to terminate in the conserved phenylalanine or tryptophan, so it likely reflects a read error. Because the CDR3's place on the DNA is in doubt, the DNA is left out and the CDR3 is given as listed by TCRdb. This chain uses TRBV4-3 with TRBJ2-3; the DNA was not used to check the table's D call, TRBD1. From its first to its last residue, the CDR3 has 15 amino acids. Germline CDR1 is LGHNA and CDR2 is YSLEER. The CDR3 loop reads CASSQDYGAYNEQFY.

By proportion, this clonotype is large. V usage is TRBV7-2 and J usage is TRBJ2-5; the D gene could be TRBD1 or TRBD2 (5 bases each). Trimming shortened V by 5 bases and J by 9 bases, and 19 bases separated the two germline ends. Germline V gives CDR1 SGHTA, CDR2 FQGNSA. The length of the CDR3 is 14 residues. As DNA, the CDR3 is TGTGCCAGCAGCGGAAGGGACCGAACCCGGGCCCAGTACTTC. Amino acids: CASSGRDRTRAQYF.

This chain links TRBV20-1 with TRBJ1-1; TRBD1 matches 8 bases. Matching the DNA end better, TRBJ1-3 makes the J call doubtful. The CDR3 spans 18 residues. Per the germline V gene, CDR1 is DFQATT and CDR2 is SNEGSKA (reference sequence). CDR3: CSARGPFRGRRSGNTIYF. CDR3 nucleotides: TGCAGTGCTAGAGGCCCCTTCAGGGGGCGAAGGTCTGGAAACACCATATATTTT.

This clonotype was seen ten or more times. A much larger clone differs from this one at a single base, so this may be a read error. The chain recombines TRBV7-2 with TRBJ2-1; D is undetermined. This CDR3 spans 14 amino acids. V was pared by 5 bases and J by 10 bases, with 18 bases between. CDR1 SGHTA and CDR2 FQGNSA come from the germline V gene. This CDR3 is CASSIPPGYYEQFF. The DNA for the CDR3 is TGTGCCAGCAGCATCCCGCCAGGATACTACGAGCAGTTCTTC.

A remark on this clonotype: With a much larger clone just one base away, this may be a read error. Lacking the conserved final phenylalanine or tryptophan, this CDR3 likely reflects a read error. This rearrangement joins TRBV12-3 or TRBV12-4 to TRBJ2-7; no clear D. The better agreement between TRBJ1-2 and the DNA end casts doubt on the J call. The CDR3 extends over 12 amino acids. This CDR3 is CASSLATYGYTL. CDR3 nucleotide sequence: TGTGCCAGCAGTTTAGCGACCTATGGCTACACCTTA.

This clonotype was counted at least ten times. The chain has TRBV5-6 and TRBJ2-2, with TRBD1 matching over 7 bases. The V gene's germline CDR1 is SGHDT and CDR2 YYEEEE. The J segment lost 1 base and the V segment lost 4 bases, leaving 13 bases of the junction unmatched. The CDR3 is 18 amino acids. The CDR3, as DNA: TGTGCCAGCAGCGCTAGGGACAGATTAGACCTGAACACCGGGGAGCTGTTTTTT. This codes for CASSARDRLDLNTGELFF.

In its sample, this clonotype was seen a few times. The V and J genes are TRBV19 and TRBJ2-3, with D possibly matching TRBD2 (7 bases). V lost 8 bases, J lost 11 bases, and 20 bases lay in between. The germline V gene encodes CDR1 LNHDA and CDR2 SQIVND (reference sequence). The CDR3 spans 13 residues. The CDR3 protein is CASSRTVREEQYF. Written as DNA, the CDR3 is TGTGCCAGTTCAAGGACAGTCCGGGAGGAGCAGTATTTT.

V gene TRBV11-2 combines with J gene TRBJ2-7; D could derive from TRBD1 or TRBD2 (6 bases each). Trimming cost V 5 bases and J 1 base, with 12 bases left between them. Germline lookup yields CDR1 SGHAT and CDR2 FQNNGV. There are 14 residues in the CDR3. This CDR3 is CASSMRGESYEQYF. The CDR3 region has the DNA TGTGCCAGCAGCATGAGGGGGGAATCCTACGAGCAGTACTTC.

This clonotype was seen repeatedly, ten times or more. In nucleotides, the CDR3 is TGTGCCAGCAGTTTCGGCAGGGACAACATTCAGTACTTC. It encodes CASSFGRDNIQYF. This chain uses TRBV12-3 or TRBV12-4 with TRBJ2-4; either TRBD1 or TRBD2 may supply D (5 bases each). The germline V and J ends were trimmed by 3 bases and 7 bases, with 10 bases remaining between them. The CDR3 extends over 13 amino acids.